This T cell receptor (beta chain) appears in the sequencing data of a study of blood T cell repertoires in COVID-19. In the study overall: Sites across the United States, Italy and Spain contributed samples from acute and convalescent COVID-19. PBMCs, B-cell-depleted T cells, or T cells provided the cDNA or gDNA that made up the material.

About this clone: The junction and the germline gene differ at one end; a read error may be behind it.

The CDR3 spans 17 residues. In germline, CDR1 is SGHTA, CDR2 FQGNSA. Authors' analysis steps: Scientists estimated how many nucleated cells there were by amplifying reference gene primers. Profiling relied on immunoSEQ multiplex PCR, and the TCRdb table lists in-frame clones only, not all of them. That table furnishes V, J and clone size, whereas the DNA furnished D and trimming. The data contain about 94,000 clones, around nine tenths of them seen just once; the ten biggest clones take up around 5%. The sequencing input was peripheral blood. This receptor was obtained from a woman aged 80 or older with acute or convalescent COVID-19. The rearrangement uses TRBV7-2 and TRBJ2-7; the match to TRBD2 covers 9 bases. The DNA for the CDR3 is TGTGCCAGCAGCATAGCTGGGGCTGCGGGAGGGCCCTACGAGCAGTACTTC. This gives the protein CASSIAGAAGGPYEQYF.